This T cell receptor beta chain was observed in a study of CD8 T cells in ankylosing spondylitis. Broader study findings: Previous work reported some of these motif variants in the synovial fluid and blood of reactive arthritis. Blood from ankylosing spondylitis patients appeared to carry a characteristic roughly 8-variant TCR beta motif. Reportedly, disease-linked clones are significantly enriched in ankylosing spondylitis patients' matched synovial fluid.

In this sample, this clonotype turned up a few times. Its antigen remains unidentified. From the 5' RACE reads, TCRdb called clonotypes with MiXCR, one entry per CDR3 protein. This sample has 80,000 to 100,000 distinct CDR3 sequences, with about 9.1% found just once. The ends were cut back, 0 bases at V and 0 bases at J, with 12 bases in the middle. The CDR3 covers 15 residues. The germline V gene encodes CDR1 DFQATT and CDR2 SNEGSKA (reference sequence). This clonotype was sampled from a male donor with ankylosing spondylitis or in good health (not recorded which). The sample taken for sequencing was blood, either unsorted or a sorted T cell fraction (not recorded which). The rearrangement uses TRBV20-1 and TRBJ2-7; D is undetermined. CDR3 residues: CSARDFGRSSYEQYF. CDR3 nucleotide sequence: TGCAGTGCTAGAGACTTCGGGCGGAGCTCCTACGAGCAGTACTTC.